Below are 9 T cell receptor beta chains sequenced from a single sample in a study of spatial heterogeneity in lung cancer. Time point: sample taken at primary tumor resection. Whole RNA, which was extracted from tumor, nontumor lung tissue or frozen PBMC, was sequenced without any cell sorting. Each CDR3 protein is one row after TCRdb ran MiXCR on the 5' RACE reads. The sample lists about 92,000 distinct CDR3 sequences; about an eighth were seen once. The input for sequencing was PBMCs, taken at surgery. The receptors were sampled from a male donor with early-stage non-small cell lung cancer.

The V and J genes are TRBV3-1 and TRBJ2-5; D perhaps matches TRBD2 (5 bases). The CDR3 contains 15 residues. V lost 4 bases and J 3 bases, leaving 15 bases between the germline ends. Germline CDR1 and CDR2: LGHDT and YNNKEL (reference sequence). The CDR3 loop is CASSLRGSPKETQYF. The CDR3 DNA reads TGTGCCAGCAGCCTTCGGGGTAGCCCCAAAGAGACCCAGTACTTC.

The genes are TRBV24-1 and TRBJ2-3; TRBD1 agrees at 7 bases. Germline V gene data show CDR1 as KGHDR and CDR2 as SFDVKD. The CDR3 has 14 amino acids. The junction had 5 bases not matched to a gene; V was cut back by 6 bases and J by 3 bases. The CDR3 here is CATSRRQGTDTQYF. CDR3 nucleotides: TGTGCCACCAGTCGGCGACAGGGAACAGATACGCAGTATTTT.

The chain couples TRBV18 to TRBJ2-1; 10 bases match TRBD2. CDR1 and CDR2 (germline): KGHSH, LQKENI. This CDR3 comprises 12 residues. J was trimmed by 12 bases and V by 3 bases; bases with no gene match: 2. CDR3 sequence (DNA): TGTGCCAGCTCACCGCCTAGCGGGGGGCAGTTCTTC. Translating gives CASSPPSGGQFF.

In this sample, this clonotype turned up many times. The genes are TRBV29-1 and TRBJ2-3, with 13 bases matching TRBD2. Germline V gene lookup returns CDR1 SQVTM and CDR2 ANQGSEA. The ends lost 5 bases at V and 8 bases at J; junction bases unmatched: 10. CDR3 length: 15 residues. CDR3 in DNA: TGCAGCGTTCGGGGGACTAGCGGGGTCGGAGGTACGCAGTATTTT. Protein: CSVRGTSGVGGTQYF.

This clonotype was seen a handful of times. The J gene is TRBJ2-1, the V gene TRBV10-3; TRBD2 matches 10 bases. Germline V gives CDR1 ENHRY, CDR2 SYGVKD. The length of the CDR3 is 13 residues. The CDR3 region has the DNA TGTGCACTAAGGACTAGCGGCCACAATGAGCAGTTCTTC. As protein: CALRTSGHNEQFF.

This clonotype has more than one count but fewer than ten. The rearrangement joins TRBV6-2 or TRBV6-3 to TRBJ2-7; D ambiguous. The V end lost 4 bases, the J end lost 2 bases, and 9 bases lay between the germline ends. The CDR3 has 13 residues. Germline CDR1 is MNHEY and CDR2 is SVGEGT. In DNA form, the CDR3 reads TGTGCCAGCAGTTCGTCCGAGGCCTACGAGCAGTACTTC. This gives the protein CASSSSEAYEQYF.

The chain has TRBV5-5 and TRBJ1-1, with TRBD1 as a possible D gene (5 bases). Germline lookup yields CDR1 SGHKS and CDR2 YYEKEE (reference sequence). CDR3 length: 15 amino acids. Trimming took 4 bases from V and 1 from J, leaving 14 bases between them. This chain's CDR3 is CASSQTRGRNTEAFF. Here the CDR3 DNA reads TGTGCCAGCAGCCAGACTAGGGGCCGGAACACTGAAGCTTTCTTT.

A few counts support this clonotype. J is TRBJ2-7 and V is TRBV19; 14 bases map to TRBD2. Germline values: CDR1 LNHDA, CDR2 SQIVND (reference sequence). CDR3 length: 15 amino acids. Germline trimming cut 4 bases from V and 5 bases from J; bases unmatched to any gene: 4. CDR3 sequence reads: CASSTRLAGGHEQYF. The CDR3 DNA reads as TGTGCCAGTAGTACACGACTAGCGGGAGGGCACGAGCAGTACTTC.

This clonotype was counted at least ten times. The CDR3 sequence: CASSTAGTRAYEQYF. CDR3 DNA sequence: TGTGCCAGCAGTACAGCCGGGACCCGTGCCTACGAGCAGTACTTC. This chain joins TRBV6-5 and TRBJ2-7; D could derive from TRBD1 or TRBD2 (5 bases each). The length of the CDR3 is 15 residues. Trimming cost V 5 bases and J 2 bases, with 16 bases left between them. From germline, CDR1 is MNHEY and CDR2 SVGAGI.